The clone carrying this T cell receptor (beta chain) was observed a handful of times. Its antigen remains unknown. Expressed TCRB transcripts were sequenced because the isolated RNA had all been reverse transcribed beforehand. TCRdb's table, derived via immunoSEQ multiplex PCR, lists solely in-frame clones and lacks some. The data show about 160,000 clones, with 8.5% to 10% seen just once and under 0.85% held by the top ten. This entry comes from a study of beta chain features in type 1 diabetes. Study conclusions and caveats: The study found moderately but significantly shorter TCRB CDR3s in all four CD4+ subsets of Type 1 diabetes patients.

Sequencing used central memory CD4+ T cells from blood. The TCR was taken from a woman younger than 45 with type 1 diabetes.

CDR3 DNA sequence: TGCGCCAGCAGTCGACAGAACACTGAAGCTTTCTTT. Its translation is CASSRQNTEAFF. The chain employs TRBV10-2 and TRBJ1-1, with D unresolved. Trimming cost V 5 bases and J 1 base, with 5 bases left between them. This CDR3 has 12 residues. CDR1 and CDR2 from the germline V gene are WSHSY and SAAADI.